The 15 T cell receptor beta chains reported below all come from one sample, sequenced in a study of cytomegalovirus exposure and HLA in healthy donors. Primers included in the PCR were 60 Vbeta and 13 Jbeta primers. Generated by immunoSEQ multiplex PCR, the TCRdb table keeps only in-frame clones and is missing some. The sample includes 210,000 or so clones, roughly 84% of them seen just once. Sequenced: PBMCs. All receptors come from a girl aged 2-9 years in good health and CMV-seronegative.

The CDR3 nucleotides are TGTGCCAGCAGTGCGGCCGGGAAGGGCGGGGAGCTGTTTTTT. Translated, it gives CASSAAGKGGELFF. The chain couples TRBV2 to TRBJ2-2; the D gene is possibly TRBD2 (5 bases). The CDR3 covers 14 residues. Germline CDR1 reads SNHLY; CDR2 reads FYNNEI. The ends were cut back, 4 bases at V and 7 bases at J, with 13 bases in the middle.

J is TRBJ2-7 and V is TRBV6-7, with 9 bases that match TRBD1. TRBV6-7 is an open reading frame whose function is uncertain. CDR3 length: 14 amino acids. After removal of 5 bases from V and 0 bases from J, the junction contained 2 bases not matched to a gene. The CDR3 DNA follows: TGTGCCAGCAGTAGGACAGGGGACTCCTACGAGCAGTACTTC. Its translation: CASSRTGDSYEQYF.

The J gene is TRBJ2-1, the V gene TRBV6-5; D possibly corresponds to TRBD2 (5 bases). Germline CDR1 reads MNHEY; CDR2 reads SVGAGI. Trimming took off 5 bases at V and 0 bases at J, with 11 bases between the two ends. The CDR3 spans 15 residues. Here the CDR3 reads CASSRSGSSYNEQFF. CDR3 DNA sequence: TGTGCCAGCAGTAGGAGCGGTTCCTCCTACAATGAGCAGTTCTTC.

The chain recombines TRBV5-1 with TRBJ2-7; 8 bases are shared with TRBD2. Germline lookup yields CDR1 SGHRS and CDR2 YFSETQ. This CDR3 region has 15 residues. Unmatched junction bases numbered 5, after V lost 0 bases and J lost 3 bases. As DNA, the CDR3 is TGCGCCAGCAGCTTGGCACCGGGACTAGACTACGAGCAGTACTTC. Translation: CASSLAPGLDYEQYF.

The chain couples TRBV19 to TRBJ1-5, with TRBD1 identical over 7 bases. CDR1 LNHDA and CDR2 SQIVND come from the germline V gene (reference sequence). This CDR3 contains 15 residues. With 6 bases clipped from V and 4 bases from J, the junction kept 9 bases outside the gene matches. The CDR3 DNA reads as TGTGCCAGTAGACAGACAGGGAACCCGAATCAGCCCCAGCATTTT. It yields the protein CASRQTGNPNQPQHF.

The CDR3 region is CASTIAGGYEQYF. The CDR3 DNA reads TGTGCCAGCACCATAGCGGGAGGGTACGAGCAGTACTTC. The J gene is TRBJ2-7, the V gene TRBV11-2, with 11 bases aligning to TRBD2. The V segment lost 7 bases and the J segment 4 bases; nucleotides outside the gene matches: 3. Germline-derived CDR1 and CDR2 are SGHAT and FQNNGV. There are 13 residues in the CDR3.

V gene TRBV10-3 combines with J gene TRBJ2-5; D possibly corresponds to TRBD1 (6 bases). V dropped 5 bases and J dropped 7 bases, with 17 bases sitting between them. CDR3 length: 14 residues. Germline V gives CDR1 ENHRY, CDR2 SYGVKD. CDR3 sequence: CAISPGQVLGTQYF. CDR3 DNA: TGTGCCATCAGTCCGGGACAAGTCCTGGGGACCCAGTACTTC.

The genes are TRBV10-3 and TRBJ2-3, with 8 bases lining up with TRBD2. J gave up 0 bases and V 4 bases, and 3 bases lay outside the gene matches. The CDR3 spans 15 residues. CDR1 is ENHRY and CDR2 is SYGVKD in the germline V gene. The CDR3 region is CAISGSGASTDTQYF. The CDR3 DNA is TGTGCCATCAGTGGTAGCGGGGCGAGCACAGATACGCAGTATTTT.

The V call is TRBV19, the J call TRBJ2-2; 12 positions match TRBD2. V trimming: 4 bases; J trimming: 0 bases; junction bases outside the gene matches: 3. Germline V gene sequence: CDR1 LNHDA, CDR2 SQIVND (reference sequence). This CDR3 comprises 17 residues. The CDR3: CASSRLAGATNTGELFF. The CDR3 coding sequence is TGTGCCAGTAGTAGACTAGCGGGGGCCACGAACACCGGGGAGCTGTTTTTT.

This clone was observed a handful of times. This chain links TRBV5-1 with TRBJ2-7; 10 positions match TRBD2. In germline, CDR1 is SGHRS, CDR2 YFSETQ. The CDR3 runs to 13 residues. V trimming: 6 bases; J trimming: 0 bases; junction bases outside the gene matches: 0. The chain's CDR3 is CASTSGGSYEQYF. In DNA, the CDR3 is TGCGCCAGCACTAGCGGGGGCTCCTACGAGCAGTACTTC.

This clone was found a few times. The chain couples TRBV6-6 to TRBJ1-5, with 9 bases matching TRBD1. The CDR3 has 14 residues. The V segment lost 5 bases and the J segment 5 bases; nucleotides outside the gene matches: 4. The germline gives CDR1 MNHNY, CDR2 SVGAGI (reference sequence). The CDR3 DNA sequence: TGTGCCAGCAGTGGGACAGGGCGTCATCAGCCCCAGCATTTT. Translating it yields CASSGTGRHQPQHF.

For the CDR3, the DNA is TGTGCCAGCAGCCTATCCCAGGGTTGGACAGATACGCAGTATTTT. Translated, it gives CASSLSQGWTDTQYF. This rearrangement joins TRBV25-1 to TRBJ2-3, with D possibly matching TRBD1 (5 bases). With 6 bases removed from V and 3 bases from J, the gap between germline ends came to 16 bases. Germline assignment: CDR1 MGHDK and CDR2 SYGVNS. The CDR3 runs 15 residues. Using reference TRBV25-1 and TRBJ2-3 for the parts outside the CDR3, the full variable domain is EADIYQTPRYLVIGTGKKITLECSQTMGHDKMYWYQQDPGMELHLIHYSYGVNSTEKGDLSSESTVSRIRTEHFPLTLESARPSHTSQYLCASSLSQGWTDTQYFGPGTRLTVL.

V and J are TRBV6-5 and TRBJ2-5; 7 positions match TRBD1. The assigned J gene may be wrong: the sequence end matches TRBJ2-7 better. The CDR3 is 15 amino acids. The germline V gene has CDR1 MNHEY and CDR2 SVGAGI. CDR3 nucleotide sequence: TGTGCCAGCAGTCGAGATCCAGGGGGACACTACGAGCAGTACTTC. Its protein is CASSRDPGGHYEQYF.

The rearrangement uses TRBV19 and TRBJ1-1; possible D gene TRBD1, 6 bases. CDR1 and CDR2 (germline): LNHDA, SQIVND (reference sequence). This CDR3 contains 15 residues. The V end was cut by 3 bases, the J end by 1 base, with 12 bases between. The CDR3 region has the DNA TGTGCCAGTAGTATCTCGGGGGGCTCGAACACTGAAGCTTTCTTT. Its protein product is CASSISGGSNTEAFF.

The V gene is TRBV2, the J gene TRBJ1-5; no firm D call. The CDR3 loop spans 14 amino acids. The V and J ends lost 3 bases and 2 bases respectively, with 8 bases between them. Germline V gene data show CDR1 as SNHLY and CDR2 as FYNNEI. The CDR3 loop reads CASSDGRGNQPQHF. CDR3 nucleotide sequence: TGTGCCAGCAGTGACGGCCGGGGCAATCAGCCCCAGCATTTT.